The rows below give T cell receptor beta chains drawn from one sample of a study of molecular identifiers for immune sequencing clone quantification. TCRdb ran MiXCR on the PCR reads and lists one entry per CDR3 protein. This sample has under 650,000 distinct CDR3 sequences, with roughly 21% found just once. The specimen was naive CD8+ T cells from blood, with Jurkat cell RNA spiked in. These TCRs come from a human donor in good health. Some libraries in this study had Jurkat cell RNA spiked in. The CDR3 runs from the conserved cysteine through the conserved F or W. The D gene is left open where the match is weak. Size is stated for part of the rows, as once, few or many counts, or as a class when the clone is expanded.

abundance: few
d_gene: -
v_gene: TRBV10-2
j_gene: TRBJ2-6
CDR3aa: CASSESTLVEGANVLTF
CDR3nt: TGCGCCAGCAGTGAGTCGACGTTGGTGGAAGGGGCCAACGTCCTGACTTTC

abundance: -
d_gene: TRBD1
v_gene: TRBV5-6
j_gene: TRBJ1-5
CDR3aa: CASSLGGQGANQPQHF
CDR3nt: TGTGCCAGCAGCTTGGGAGGACAGGGGGCAAATCAGCCCCAGCATTTT

abundance: many
d_gene: TRBD1
v_gene: TRBV11-2
j_gene: TRBJ1-1
CDR3aa: CASSLVIQGARGTEAFF
CDR3nt: TGTGCCAGCAGCTTAGTGATACAGGGGGCGCGAGGAACTGAAGCTTTCTTT

abundance: many
d_gene: -
v_gene: TRBV28
j_gene: TRBJ2-7
CDR3aa: CASSQEWQGLSSYEQYF
CDR3nt: TGTGCCAGCAGCCAAGAGTGGCAGGGATTAAGCTCCTACGAGCAGTACTTC

abundance: -
d_gene: -
v_gene: TRBV5-6
j_gene: TRBJ2-5
CDR3aa: CASSLLTGRETQYF
CDR3nt: TGTGCCAGCAGCTTGTTAACCGGTCGAGAGACCCAGTACTTC

abundance: many
d_gene: TRBD1
v_gene: TRBV28
j_gene: TRBJ2-7
CDR3aa: CASSYRGNGEQYF
CDR3nt: TGTGCCAGCAGTTACAGGGGTAATGGCGAGCAGTACTTC

abundance: many
d_gene: -
v_gene: TRBV25-1
j_gene: TRBJ1-5
CDR3aa: CASSLPGGQPQHF
CDR3nt: TGTGCCAGCAGTCTACCTGGAGGGCAGCCCCAGCATTTT

abundance: -
d_gene: -
v_gene: TRBV4-3
j_gene: TRBJ2-2
CDR3aa: CASSQDRGAGEQFF
CDR3nt: TGCGCCAGCAGCCAAGATCGGGGGGCCGGGGAGCAGTTTTTT

abundance: many
d_gene: -
v_gene: TRBV5-4
j_gene: TRBJ1-1
CDR3aa: CASSFWDTDEAFF
CDR3nt: TGTGCCAGCAGCTTTTGGGACACTGATGAAGCTTTCTTT

abundance: -
d_gene: TRBD1
v_gene: TRBV20-1
j_gene: TRBJ2-1
CDR3aa: CSASSDRAYEQFF
CDR3nt: TGCAGTGCTAGTAGTGACAGGGCCTATGAGCAGTTCTTC

abundance: many
d_gene: TRBD1
v_gene: TRBV29-1
j_gene: TRBJ2-7
CDR3aa: CSVEEGGGGHSYEQYF
CDR3nt: TGCAGCGTTGAAGAAGGGGGCGGCGGGCACTCCTACGAGCAGTACTTC

abundance: many
d_gene: -
v_gene: TRBV4-1
j_gene: TRBJ1-5
CDR3aa: CASSQELGGPQHF
CDR3nt: TGCGCCAGCAGCCAAGAATTAGGGGGGCCCCAGCATTTT

abundance: -
d_gene: TRBD2
v_gene: TRBV20-1
j_gene: TRBJ2-7
CDR3aa: CSAGPVAAGARSSYEQYF
CDR3nt: TGCAGTGCTGGACCGGTTGCAGCGGGGGCCAGGAGCTCCTACGAGCAGTACTTC

abundance: many
d_gene: -
v_gene: TRBV7-9
j_gene: TRBJ2-3
CDR3aa: CASSLVEAGEGDTQYF
CDR3nt: TGTGCCAGCAGCTTAGTGGAGGCAGGGGAAGGAGATACGCAGTATTTT

abundance: many
d_gene: -
v_gene: TRBV4-3
j_gene: TRBJ1-3
CDR3aa: CASSLGQNIGNTIYF
CDR3nt: TGCGCCAGCAGCCTTGGGCAGAACATTGGAAACACCATATATTTT

abundance: many
d_gene: -
v_gene: TRBV4-3
j_gene: TRBJ2-1
CDR3aa: CASSQVENTGYNEQFF
CDR3nt: TGCGCCAGCAGCCAAGTGGAGAATACAGGGTACAATGAGCAGTTCTTC

abundance: few
d_gene: -
v_gene: TRBV7-9
j_gene: TRBJ2-2
CDR3aa: CAGPANTGELFF
CDR3nt: TGTGCCGGCCCAGCGAACACCGGGGAGCTGTTTTTT

abundance: few
d_gene: TRBD2
v_gene: TRBV4-1
j_gene: TRBJ2-7
CDR3aa: CASSLAGGGHEQYF
CDR3nt: TGCGCCAGCAGTCTTGCGGGAGGAGGCCACGAGCAGTACTTC

abundance: -
d_gene: -
v_gene: TRBV18
j_gene: TRBJ2-2
CDR3aa: CASSPRDGLANTGELFF
CDR3nt: TGTGCCAGCTCACCGAGAGACGGACTCGCGAACACCGGGGAGCTGTTTTTT

abundance: few
d_gene: -
v_gene: TRBV29-1
j_gene: TRBJ2-1
CDR3aa: CSVDEGRVDEQFF
CDR3nt: TGCAGCGTTGATGAAGGGCGGGTGGATGAGCAGTTCTTC

abundance: many
d_gene: -
v_gene: TRBV12-3/TRBV12-4
j_gene: TRBJ2-5
CDR3aa: CASSFEAGETQYF
CDR3nt: TGTGCCAGCAGTTTTGAAGCGGGTGAGACCCAGTACTTC

abundance: many
d_gene: -
v_gene: TRBV2
j_gene: TRBJ1-2
CDR3aa: CASSEAPQINYGYTF
CDR3nt: TGTGCCAGCAGTGAAGCGCCACAGATTAACTATGGCTACACCTTC

abundance: many
d_gene: -
v_gene: TRBV9
j_gene: TRBJ2-1
CDR3aa: CASTTEGLAYNEQFF
CDR3nt: TGTGCCAGCACCACCGAGGGACTGGCATACAATGAGCAGTTCTTC